Below, one T cell receptor beta chain is given with its context. The data derive from a study of blood T cell repertoires in COVID-19. Authors' processing steps: The authors estimated nucleated cell counts from reference gene primer amplification. TCRdb's copy holds only in-frame clones and misses some; the assay was immunoSEQ multiplex PCR. D and trimming were read from the DNA, whereas the V and J calls and clone size are those reported in that table. The table lists 70,000 or so clones, more than 85% of them singletons. V lost 8 bases and J lost 4, with 15 bases in between. Per the germline V gene, CDR1 is SNHLY and CDR2 is FYNNEI. The CDR3 consists of 13 residues.

The sequence came from a man in his 60s with acute or convalescent COVID-19. The source material was peripheral blood. The chain couples TRBV2 to TRBJ2-7, with no clear D. In nucleotides, the CDR3 is TGTGCCAGCCGCACCCTTCCACTTTACGAGCAGTACTTC. It translates to CASRTLPLYEQYF.